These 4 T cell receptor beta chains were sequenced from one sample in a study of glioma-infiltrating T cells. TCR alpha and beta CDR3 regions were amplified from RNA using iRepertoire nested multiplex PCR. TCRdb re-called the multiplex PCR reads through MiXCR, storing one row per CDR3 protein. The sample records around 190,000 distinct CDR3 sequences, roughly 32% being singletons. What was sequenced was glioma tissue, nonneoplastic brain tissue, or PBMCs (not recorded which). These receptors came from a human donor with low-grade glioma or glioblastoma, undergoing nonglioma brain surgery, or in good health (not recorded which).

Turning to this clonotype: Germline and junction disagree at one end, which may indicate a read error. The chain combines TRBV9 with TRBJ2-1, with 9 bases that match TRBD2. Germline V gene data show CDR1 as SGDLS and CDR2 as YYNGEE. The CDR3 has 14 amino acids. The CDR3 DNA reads TGTGCCAGCAGTGAGACTAGCGGATACAATGATCAGTTCTTC. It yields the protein CASSETSGYNDQFF.

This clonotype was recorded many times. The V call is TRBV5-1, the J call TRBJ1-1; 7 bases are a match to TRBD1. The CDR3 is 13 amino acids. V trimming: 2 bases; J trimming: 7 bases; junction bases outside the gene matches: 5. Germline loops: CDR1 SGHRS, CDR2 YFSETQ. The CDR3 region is CASSFGTAREAFF. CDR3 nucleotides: TGCGCCAGCAGCTTTGGGACAGCTCGTGAAGCTTTCTTT.

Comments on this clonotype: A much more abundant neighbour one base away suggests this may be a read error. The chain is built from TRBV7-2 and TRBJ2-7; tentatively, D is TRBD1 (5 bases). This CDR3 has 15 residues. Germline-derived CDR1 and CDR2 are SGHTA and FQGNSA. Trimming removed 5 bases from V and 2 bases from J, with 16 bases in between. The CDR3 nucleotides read TGTGCCAGCAGCCTTCTCCCGACAGTCCCCTACGAGCAGTACTTC. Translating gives CASSLLPTVPYEQYF.

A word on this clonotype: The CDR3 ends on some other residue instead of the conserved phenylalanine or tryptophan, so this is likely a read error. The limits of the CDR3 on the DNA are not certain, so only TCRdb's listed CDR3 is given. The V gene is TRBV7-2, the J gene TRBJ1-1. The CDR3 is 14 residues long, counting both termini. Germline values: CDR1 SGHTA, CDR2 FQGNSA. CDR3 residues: CASGLGGVSPLDAV.